This T cell receptor beta chain was profiled in a study of T-cell reconstitution after alpha-beta-depleted transplantation in children. CDR3 length: 16 residues. V shed 5 bases, J shed 0 bases, and the junction held 10 bases outside the gene matches. CDR1 and CDR2 (germline): SEHNR, FQNEAQ (reference sequence). As it was prepared, the TCRbeta library received unique molecular identifiers. TCRdb fed the PCR reads into MiXCR, producing one record per CDR3 protein. Altogether almost 600,000 distinct CDR3 sequences are present, 25% to 30% being singletons, with the ten largest covering less than 40%. A remark on this clonotype: Its cognate antigen is unknown.

Study-wide results and limits: Once a year had passed after transplant, T-cell counts and diversity came mostly from newly produced T cells. Some patients showed high day-60 TCRbeta diversity, which derived from surviving recipient T cells and thymic progenitors. Alpha-beta T cells about two months after transplant reportedly derived from several hundred expanded graft clones.

Sequenced here: PBMCs, sampled before TCRalphabeta/CD19-depleted stem cell transplant. The source of this sequence is a boy younger than two with Wiskott-Aldrich syndrome, due to receive a stem cell transplant. V and J are TRBV7-9 and TRBJ2-7, with 7 bases matching TRBD1. The CDR3: CASSLLPGQSSYEQYF. In DNA form, the CDR3 reads TGTGCCAGCAGCCTCCTACCGGGACAGAGCTCCTACGAGCAGTACTTC.